The rows below give T cell receptor beta chains drawn from one sample of a study of PD-L1 blockade in urothelial cancer. TCRdb's table, derived via immunoSEQ multiplex PCR, lists solely in-frame clones and lacks some. This sample has 40,000 to 55,000 clones, with approximately 91% found just once. Material: PBMCs, obtained around atezolizumab (anti-PD-L1) treatment. These TCRs come from a donor aged 40 or over with urothelial cancer. Both conserved end residues are part of each CDR3. The order of the fields is CDR3 length, V gene, J gene, CDR3 protein.

14,TRBV28,TRBJ1-2,CASSLWLGGDGYTF
14,TRBV13,TRBJ1-5,CASSAGQGGQPQHF
13,TRBV7-9,TRBJ2-7,CASSLPPGYEQYF
12,TRBV7-3,TRBJ2-7,CASSATGDEQYF
14,TRBV9,TRBJ2-2,CASSVVGSGGELFF
14,TRBV25-1,TRBJ2-3,CASSDTGNADTQYF
14,TRBV9,TRBJ1-5,CASSVDPGGQPQHF
14,TRBV15,TRBJ2-6,CATLQGGEANVLTF
18,TRBV7-2,TRBJ2-6,CASNGGTGGTSGANVLTF
16,TRBV15,TRBJ2-2,CATSRRGRAGAGELFF
13,TRBV12-5,TRBJ2-3,CASAHKLADTQYF
14,TRBV19,TRBJ1-5,CASTGGGGQQPQHF
18,TRBV28,TRBJ1-5,CASSFGTHTGRLNQPQHF
15,TRBV6-4,TRBJ1-5,CASRAAPISNQPQHF
17,TRBV7-9,TRBJ1-2,CATHRRGPGGSNYGYTF
13,TRBV10-3,TRBJ1-2,CAISESARGGYTF
15,TRBV28,TRBJ1-2,CASSSPGGADYGYTF
15,TRBV6-5,TRBJ1-6,CASSYSGTDNSPLHF
13,TRBV28,TRBJ1-2,CASRLGQHYGYTF
13,TRBV6-5,TRBJ1-1,CASSYTGNTEAFF
15,TRBV18,TRBJ1-1,CASSPIRAPNTEAFF
14,TRBV18,TRBJ1-5,CASSPGTGDQPQHF
16,TRBV5-6,TRBJ2-7,CASTPSEAEHSYEQYF
14,TRBV11-2,TRBJ2-7,CASSQPDRAYEQYF
15,TRBV5-4,TRBJ2-3,CASSLLVGGGDTQYF
11,TRBV20-1,TRBJ2-4,CSAASENIQYF
13,TRBV5-6,TRBJ1-2,CASSYRGRSGYTF
15,TRBV18,TRBJ2-7,CASSPTGGRAYEQYF
15,TRBV7-9,TRBJ2-5,CASSLSGRGQETQYF
16,TRBV7-9,TRBJ1-4,CASSLGPSNTNEKLFF
16,TRBV28,TRBJ2-7,CASSFPGTGNSYEQYF
16,TRBV5-4,TRBJ2-1,CASSLGGLAGVYEQFF
14,TRBV12-5,TRBJ2-7,CASGPGTGRYEQYF
17,TRBV7-2,TRBJ2-1,CASSPGLAGGRGNEQFF
18,TRBV5-1,TRBJ2-2,CASSSQGGGGQLGGELFF
14,TRBV7-2,TRBJ2-7,CASSQDRGLYEQYF
13,TRBV28,TRBJ1-4,CASSFGRREKLFF
8,TRBV25-1,TRBJ2-1,CASGPQVF
14,TRBV5-4,TRBJ2-1,CASRPLAGADEQFF
16,TRBV15,TRBJ2-7,CATSRDPPDRGHEQYF
14,TRBV5-1,TRBJ1-1,CASSPQGIGTEAFF
13,TRBV19,TRBJ2-7,CASSGQAGGEQYF
13,TRBV11-3,TRBJ2-5,CASSQTGIATQYF
14,TRBV9,TRBJ1-2,CASSPDSAGYGYTF
16,TRBV4-2,TRBJ2-2,CASSQDVQGWAGELFF
18,TRBV18,TRBJ1-3,CASSPWGQGFGSGNTIYF
14,TRBV25-1,TRBJ2-5,CASRGLSAGETQYF
14,TRBV18,TRBJ1-1,CASSSLGENTEAFF